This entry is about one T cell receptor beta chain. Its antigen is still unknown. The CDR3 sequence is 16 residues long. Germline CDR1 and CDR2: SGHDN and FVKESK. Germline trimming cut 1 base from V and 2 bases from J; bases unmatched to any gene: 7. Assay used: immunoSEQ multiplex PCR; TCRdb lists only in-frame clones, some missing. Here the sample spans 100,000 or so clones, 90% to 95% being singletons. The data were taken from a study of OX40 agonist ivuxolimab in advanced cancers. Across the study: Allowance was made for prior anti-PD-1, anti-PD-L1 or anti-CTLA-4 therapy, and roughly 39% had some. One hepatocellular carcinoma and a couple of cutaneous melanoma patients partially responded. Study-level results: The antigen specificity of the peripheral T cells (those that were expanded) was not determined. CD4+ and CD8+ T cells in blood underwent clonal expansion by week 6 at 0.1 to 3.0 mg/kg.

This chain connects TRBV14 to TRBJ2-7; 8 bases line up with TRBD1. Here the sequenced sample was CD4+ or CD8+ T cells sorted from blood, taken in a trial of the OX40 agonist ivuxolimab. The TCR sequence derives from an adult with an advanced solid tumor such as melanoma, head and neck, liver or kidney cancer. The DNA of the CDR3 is TGTGCCAGCAGCCAAGGGGTTGGGACAGGAACCTACGAGCAGTACTTC. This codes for CASSQGVGTGTYEQYF.